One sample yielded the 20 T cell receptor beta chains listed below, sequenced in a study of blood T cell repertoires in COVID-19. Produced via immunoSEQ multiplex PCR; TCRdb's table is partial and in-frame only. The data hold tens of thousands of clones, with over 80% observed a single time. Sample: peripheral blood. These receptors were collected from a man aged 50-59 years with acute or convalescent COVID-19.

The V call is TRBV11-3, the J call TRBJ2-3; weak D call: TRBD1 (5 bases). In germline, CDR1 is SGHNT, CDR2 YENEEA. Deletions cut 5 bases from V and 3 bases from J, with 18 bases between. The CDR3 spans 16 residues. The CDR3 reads CASSRRQQQGTDTQYF. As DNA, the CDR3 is TGTGCCAGCAGCCGGAGACAGCAGCAGGGTACAGATACGCAGTATTTT. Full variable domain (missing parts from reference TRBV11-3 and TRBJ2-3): EAGVVQSPRYKIIEKKQPVAFWCNPISGHNTLYWYLQNLGQGPELLIRYENEEAVDDSQLPKDRFSAERLKGVDSTLKIQPAELGDSAVYLCASSRRQQQGTDTQYFGPGTRLTVL.

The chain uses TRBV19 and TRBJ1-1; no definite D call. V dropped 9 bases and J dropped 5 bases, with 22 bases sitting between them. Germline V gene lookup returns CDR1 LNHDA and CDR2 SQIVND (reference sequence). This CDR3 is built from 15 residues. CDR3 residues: CASQPLTLEGTEAFF. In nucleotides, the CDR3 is TGTGCCAGCCAACCCCTGACCCTGGAGGGAACTGAAGCTTTCTTT.

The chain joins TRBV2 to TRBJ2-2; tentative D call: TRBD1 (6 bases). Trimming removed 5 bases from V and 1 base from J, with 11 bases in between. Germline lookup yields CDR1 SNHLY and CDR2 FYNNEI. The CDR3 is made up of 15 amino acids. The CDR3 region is CASSQTQGNTGELFF. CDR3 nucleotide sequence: TGTGCCAGCAGTCAGACACAGGGGAACACCGGGGAGCTGTTTTTT.

Written as DNA, the CDR3 is TGTGCCTGGAGCCTACAGGGGATGCAGCCCCAGCATTTT. It encodes CAWSLQGMQPQHF. The chain joins TRBV30 to TRBJ1-5, with TRBD1 identical over 7 bases. V trimming: 3 bases; J trimming: 7 bases; junction bases outside the gene matches: 6. The CDR3 runs 13 residues. Per the germline V gene, CDR1 is GTSNPN and CDR2 is SVGIG (reference sequence).

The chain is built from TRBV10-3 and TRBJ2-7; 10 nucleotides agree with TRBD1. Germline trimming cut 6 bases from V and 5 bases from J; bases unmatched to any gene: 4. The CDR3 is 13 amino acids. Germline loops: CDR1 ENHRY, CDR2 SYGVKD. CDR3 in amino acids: CAIRGTGEDEQYF. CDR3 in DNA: TGTGCCATCAGGGGGACAGGGGAAGACGAGCAGTACTTC.

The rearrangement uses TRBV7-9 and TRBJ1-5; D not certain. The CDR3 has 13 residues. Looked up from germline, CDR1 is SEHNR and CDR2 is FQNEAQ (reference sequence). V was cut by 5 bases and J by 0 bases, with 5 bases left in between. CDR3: CASSDYSNQPQHF. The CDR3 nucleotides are TGTGCCAGCAGCGACTATAGCAATCAGCCCCAGCATTTT.

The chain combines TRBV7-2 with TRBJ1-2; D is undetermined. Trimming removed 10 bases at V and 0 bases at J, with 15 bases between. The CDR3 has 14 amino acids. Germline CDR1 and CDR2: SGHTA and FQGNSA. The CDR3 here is CATTDATSNYGYTF. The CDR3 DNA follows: TGTGCCACCACAGACGCAACGTCTAACTATGGCTACACCTTC.

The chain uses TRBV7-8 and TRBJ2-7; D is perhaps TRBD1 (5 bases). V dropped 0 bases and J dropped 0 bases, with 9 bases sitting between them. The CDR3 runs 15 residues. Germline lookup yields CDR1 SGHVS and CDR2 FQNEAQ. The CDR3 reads CASSLAQGISYEQYF. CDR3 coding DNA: TGTGCCAGCAGCTTAGCGCAGGGAATCTCCTACGAGCAGTACTTC.

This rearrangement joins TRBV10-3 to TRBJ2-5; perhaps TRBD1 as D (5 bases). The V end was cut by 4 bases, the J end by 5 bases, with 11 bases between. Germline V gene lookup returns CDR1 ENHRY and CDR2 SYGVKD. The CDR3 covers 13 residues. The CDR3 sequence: CAISGTGRETQYF. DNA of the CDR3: TGTGCCATCAGTGGAACAGGCAGGGAGACCCAGTACTTC.

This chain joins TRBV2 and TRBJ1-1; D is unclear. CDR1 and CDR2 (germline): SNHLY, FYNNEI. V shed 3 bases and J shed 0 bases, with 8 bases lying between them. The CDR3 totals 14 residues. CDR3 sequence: CASSDRFMNTEAFF. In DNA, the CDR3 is TGTGCCAGCAGTGACAGGTTCATGAACACTGAAGCTTTCTTT.

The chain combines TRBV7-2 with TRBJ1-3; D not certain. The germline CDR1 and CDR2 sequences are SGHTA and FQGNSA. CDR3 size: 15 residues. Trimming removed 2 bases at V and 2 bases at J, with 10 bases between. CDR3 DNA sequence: TGTGCCAGCAGCTTATCATTCGGGGCTGGAAACACCATATATTTT. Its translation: CASSLSFGAGNTIYF.

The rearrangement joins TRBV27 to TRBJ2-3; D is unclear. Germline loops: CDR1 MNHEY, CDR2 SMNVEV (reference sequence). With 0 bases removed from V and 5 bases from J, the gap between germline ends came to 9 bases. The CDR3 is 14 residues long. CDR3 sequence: CASSLSGYQDTQYF. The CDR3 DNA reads TGTGCCAGCAGTTTATCGGGCTACCAAGATACGCAGTATTTT.

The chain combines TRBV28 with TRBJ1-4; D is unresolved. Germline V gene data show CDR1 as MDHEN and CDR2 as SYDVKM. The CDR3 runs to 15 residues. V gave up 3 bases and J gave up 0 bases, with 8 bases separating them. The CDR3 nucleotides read TGTGCCAGCAGTTTGAGCTTTGCAACTAATGAAAAACTGTTTTTT. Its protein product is CASSLSFATNEKLFF.

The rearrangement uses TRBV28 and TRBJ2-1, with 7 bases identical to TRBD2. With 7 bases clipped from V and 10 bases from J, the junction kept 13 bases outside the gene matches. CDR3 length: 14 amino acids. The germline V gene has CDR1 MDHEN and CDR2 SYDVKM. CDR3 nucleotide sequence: TGTGCCAGCAAGTTGGGGAGGGCTTTCGGGGAGCAGTTCTTC. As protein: CASKLGRAFGEQFF.

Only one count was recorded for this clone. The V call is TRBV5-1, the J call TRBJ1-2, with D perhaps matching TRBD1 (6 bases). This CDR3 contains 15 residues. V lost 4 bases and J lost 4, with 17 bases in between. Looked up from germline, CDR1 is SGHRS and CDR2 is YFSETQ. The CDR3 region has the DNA TGCGCCAGCAGCCCATGGGACACCCCGGGCTATGGCTACACCTTC. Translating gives CASSPWDTPGYGYTF. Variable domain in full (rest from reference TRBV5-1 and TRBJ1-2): KAGVTQTPRYLIKTRGQQVTLSCSPISGHRSVSWYQQTPGQGLQFLFEYFSETQRNKGNFPGRFSGRQFSNSRSEMNVSTLELGDSALYLCASSPWDTPGYGYTFGSGTRLTVV.

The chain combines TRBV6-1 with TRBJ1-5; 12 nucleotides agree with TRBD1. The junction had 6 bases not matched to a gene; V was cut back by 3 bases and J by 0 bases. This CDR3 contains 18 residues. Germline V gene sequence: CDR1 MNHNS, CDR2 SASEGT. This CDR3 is CASSDAGTGGYSNQPQHF. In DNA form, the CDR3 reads TGTGCCAGCAGTGATGCCGGGACAGGGGGCTATAGCAATCAGCCCCAGCATTTT.

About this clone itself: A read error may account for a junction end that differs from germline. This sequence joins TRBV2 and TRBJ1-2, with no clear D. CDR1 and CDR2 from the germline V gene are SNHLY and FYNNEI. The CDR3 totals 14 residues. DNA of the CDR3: TGTGCCAGCCGGAGGTACAGCGGAAATATGGCTACTTCCTTC. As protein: CASRRYSGNMATSF.

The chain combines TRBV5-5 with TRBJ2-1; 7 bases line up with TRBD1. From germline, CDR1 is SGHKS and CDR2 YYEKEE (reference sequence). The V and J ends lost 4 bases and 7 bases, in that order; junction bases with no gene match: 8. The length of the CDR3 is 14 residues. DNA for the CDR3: TGTGCCAGCAGCGGGGGACAGCTCTTTAATGAGCAGTTCTTC. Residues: CASSGGQLFNEQFF.

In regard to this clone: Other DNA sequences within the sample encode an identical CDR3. The DNA for the CDR3 is TGTGCCAGCAGCTCTTACACAGATACGCAGTATTTT. As protein: CASSSYTDTQYF. The rearrangement joins TRBV7-2 to TRBJ2-3, with D unclear. Trimming took off 4 bases at V and 2 bases at J, with 4 bases between the two ends. The germline V gene encodes CDR1 SGHTA and CDR2 FQGNSA. The length of the CDR3 is 12 residues.

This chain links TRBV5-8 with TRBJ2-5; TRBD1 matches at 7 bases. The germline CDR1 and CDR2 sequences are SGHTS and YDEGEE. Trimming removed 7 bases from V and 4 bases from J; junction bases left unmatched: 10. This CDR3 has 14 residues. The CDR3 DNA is TGTGCCAGCTTAACCACAGGGGTTGGAGAGACCCAGTACTTC. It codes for CASLTTGVGETQYF.